These T cell receptor beta chains were read from a single sample in a study of T cell repertoires in cytomegalovirus infection. TCRdb re-called the reads with MiXCR, one entry per CDR3 protein. The data contain approximately 390,000 distinct CDR3 sequences, about a third of them singletons. Antigen specificity for these receptors is unknown. The starting material was cultured PBMCs, obtained from culture after CMV antigen stimulation. These receptors came from a human donor in good health (CMV status not recorded). Some clones in this sample may be carry-over from other donors' samples. CDR3s include the opening cysteine and the closing phenylalanine or tryptophan. D genes are given only for firm matches. Only some rows state a clone size, as once, few, many or a class for expanded clones.

V: TRBV7-8; size: many; length: 14; D: TRBD1; J: TRBJ2-1; CDR3: CASSPDRAYNEQFF; DNA: TGTGCCAGCAGCCCCGACAGGGCCTACAATGAGCAGTTCTTC
V: TRBV6-1; size: NA; length: 16; D: TRBD2; J: TRBJ2-1; CDR3: CASSLAGTSVTHEQFF; DNA: TGTGCCAGCAGTCTCGCCGGGACTAGCGTTACCCATGAGCAGTTCTTC
V: TRBV20-1; size: few; length: 15; D: NA; J: TRBJ2-6; CDR3: CSANRFASGANVLTF; DNA: TGCAGTGCTAATCGGTTCGCTTCTGGGGCCAACGTCCTGACTTTC
V: TRBV19; size: NA; length: 14; D: NA; J: TRBJ2-6; CDR3: CASLEGSGANVLTF; DNA: TGTGCCAGCCTGGAGGGCTCTGGGGCCAACGTCCTGACTTTC
V: TRBV7-9; size: few; length: 14; D: NA; J: TRBJ2-1; CDR3: CASIGGLTYNEQFF; DNA: TGTGCCAGCATCGGAGGGCTCACCTACAATGAGCAGTTCTTC
V: TRBV19; size: NA; length: 18; D: NA; J: TRBJ1-2; CDR3: CASSIKASAYMLNYGYTF; DNA: TGTGCCAGTAGTATAAAGGCGTCAGCCTACATGCTTAACTATGGCTACACCTTC
V: TRBV6-2/TRBV6-3; size: NA; length: 16; D: TRBD2; J: TRBJ2-5; CDR3: CASSYPAGVRQETQYF; DNA: TGTGCCAGCAGTTATCCGGCGGGAGTCCGGCAAGAGACCCAGTACTTC
V: TRBV27; size: NA; length: 16; D: NA; J: TRBJ2-7; CDR3: CASSSTGVAGPYEQYF; DNA: TGTGCCAGCAGTTCGACAGGGGTAGCGGGACCCTACGAGCAGTACTTC
V: TRBV19; size: NA; length: 15; D: TRBD2; J: TRBJ2-5; CDR3: CASSIVAGAVETQYF; DNA: TGTGCCAGTAGTATTGTAGCGGGAGCGGTGGAGACCCAGTACTTC
V: TRBV20-1; size: NA; length: 16; D: NA; J: TRBJ2-3; CDR3: CSARTMGGGSTDTQYF; DNA: TGCAGTGCCAGAACCATGGGGGGAGGAAGCACAGATACGCAGTATTTT
V: TRBV6-5; size: few; length: 14; D: NA; J: TRBJ1-5; CDR3: CASSSQGNNQPQHF; DNA: TGTGCCAGCAGTTCACAGGGAAACAATCAGCCCCAGCATTTT
V: TRBV5-1; size: NA; length: 16; D: TRBD1; J: TRBJ1-1; CDR3: CASSWRQGALGTEAFF; DNA: TGCGCCAGCAGCTGGAGACAGGGGGCGCTCGGCACTGAAGCTTTCTTT
V: TRBV7-9; size: many; length: 11; D: NA; J: TRBJ2-1; CDR3: CASSLGSEQFF; DNA: TGTGCCAGCAGCTTAGGAAGTGAGCAGTTCTTC
V: TRBV7-9; size: NA; length: 14; D: NA; J: TRBJ1-4; CDR3: CASSRTAGSEKLFF; DNA: TGTGCCAGCAGCCGGACGGCAGGTAGTGAAAAACTGTTTTTT
V: TRBV2; size: NA; length: 16; D: TRBD2; J: TRBJ2-3; CDR3: CASSEIGTTGTDTQYF; DNA: TGTGCCAGCAGTGAAATAGGGACTACGGGCACAGATACGCAGTATTTT
V: TRBV6-1; size: NA; length: 11; D: NA; J: TRBJ2-7; CDR3: CASRRIHEQYF; DNA: TGTGCCAGCAGACGCATACACGAGCAGTACTTC
V: TRBV11-3; size: few; length: 17; D: NA; J: TRBJ2-5; CDR3: CASSVPPLVVWEETQYF; DNA: TGTGCCAGCAGTGTCCCCCCCCTCGTGGTCTGGGAAGAGACCCAGTACTTC
V: TRBV5-6; size: few; length: 14; D: NA; J: TRBJ1-1; CDR3: CASSLEGGITEAFF; DNA: TGTGCCAGCAGCTTGGAAGGAGGGATCACTGAAGCTTTCTTT
V: TRBV7-2; size: many; length: 14; D: NA; J: TRBJ2-7; CDR3: CASSLGRRGYEQYF; DNA: TGTGCCAGCAGCTTAGGTAGGCGGGGCTACGAGCAGTACTTC
V: TRBV7-9; size: NA; length: 15; D: TRBD1; J: TRBJ1-2; CDR3: CASSLDWGQGRSYTF; DNA: TGTGCCAGCAGCTTAGATTGGGGACAGGGACGGAGCTACACCTTC
V: TRBV24-1; size: few; length: 15; D: NA; J: TRBJ2-5; CDR3: CATSDWGTNQETQYF; DNA: TGTGCCACCAGTGATTGGGGGACAAATCAAGAGACCCAGTACTTC
V: TRBV7-2; size: NA; length: 16; D: NA; J: TRBJ2-3; CDR3: CASSLDASGSTDTQYF; DNA: TGTGCCAGCAGCTTAGATGCCAGCGGGAGCACAGATACGCAGTATTTT
V: TRBV7-6; size: NA; length: 13; D: NA; J: TRBJ2-5; CDR3: CASSLGRWETQYF; DNA: TGTGCCAGCAGCTTAGGACGATGGGAGACCCAGTACTTC
V: TRBV12-3/TRBV12-4; size: NA; length: 14; D: NA; J: TRBJ1-1; CDR3: CASILGQLNTEAFF; DNA: TGTGCCAGCATCCTCGGACAGTTGAACACTGAAGCTTTCTTT
V: TRBV6-2/TRBV6-3; size: once; length: 13; D: NA; J: TRBJ2-1; CDR3: CASKNSGATEQFF; DNA: TGTGCCAGCAAAAACTCGGGGGCCACTGAGCAGTTCTTC
V: TRBV7-8; size: NA; length: 16; D: TRBD2; J: TRBJ2-1; CDR3: CASKTRGLAGVNEQFF; DNA: TGTGCCAGCAAGACTAGAGGACTAGCGGGGGTAAATGAGCAGTTCTTC
V: TRBV20-1; size: NA; length: 13; D: NA; J: TRBJ2-3; CDR3: CSAREWYTDTQYF; DNA: TGCAGTGCTAGAGAATGGTACACAGATACGCAGTATTTT
V: TRBV12-3/TRBV12-4; size: NA; length: 15; D: NA; J: TRBJ1-5; CDR3: CASSNGGFGNQPQHF; DNA: TGTGCCAGCTCGAACGGCGGGTTCGGCAATCAGCCCCAGCATTTT
V: TRBV5-4; size: NA; length: 13; D: NA; J: TRBJ1-2; CDR3: CASSNDRSYGYTF; DNA: TGTGCCAGCAGCAATGACAGAAGCTATGGCTACACCTTC
V: TRBV7-8; size: few; length: 13; D: NA; J: TRBJ1-3; CDR3: CASSFRTGNTIYF; DNA: TGTGCCAGCAGCTTTCGTACTGGAAACACCATATATTTT
V: TRBV7-2; size: NA; length: 15; D: NA; J: TRBJ1-1; CDR3: CASSVVRVSNTEAFF; DNA: TGTGCCAGCAGCGTAGTCAGGGTATCGAACACTGAAGCTTTCTTT
V: TRBV7-6; size: NA; length: 16; D: NA; J: TRBJ2-2; CDR3: CASSLDYPANTGELFF; DNA: TGTGCCAGCAGCTTAGACTACCCGGCGAACACCGGGGAGCTGTTTTTT
V: TRBV12-3/TRBV12-4; size: NA; length: 15; D: TRBD2; J: TRBJ2-3; CDR3: CASSPSGRALDTQYF; DNA: TGTGCCAGCAGTCCTAGCGGGAGGGCCTTAGATACGCAGTATTTT
V: TRBV7-9; size: NA; length: 18; D: TRBD2; J: TRBJ2-3; CDR3: CASSLTSGRALGTDTQYF; DNA: TGTGCCAGCAGCCTTACTAGCGGGAGGGCCCTCGGTACAGATACGCAGTATTTT
V: TRBV12-3/TRBV12-4; size: NA; length: 20; D: TRBD1; J: TRBJ2-5; CDR3: CASSSGVAGQVLRDQETQYF; DNA: TGTGCCAGCAGTTCGGGGGTCGCGGGACAGGTTCTAAGGGACCAAGAGACCCAGTACTTC
V: TRBV6-5; size: NA; length: 14; D: NA; J: TRBJ1-2; CDR3: CASMTGQSNYGYTF; DNA: TGTGCCAGCATGACGGGACAATCGAACTATGGCTACACCTTC
V: TRBV7-6; size: NA; length: 14; D: NA; J: TRBJ1-5; CDR3: CASSLLQGIQPQHF; DNA: TGTGCCAGCAGCTTGTTGCAGGGTATTCAGCCCCAGCATTTT
V: TRBV28; size: few; length: 14; D: NA; J: TRBJ1-4; CDR3: CASSPWGFREKLFF; DNA: TGTGCCAGCAGCCCCTGGGGGTTTCGTGAAAAACTGTTTTTT
V: TRBV18; size: NA; length: 16; D: NA; J: TRBJ2-1; CDR3: CASSIPDFGDHNEQFF; DNA: TGTGCCAGCTCTATTCCTGACTTCGGGGATCACAATGAGCAGTTCTTC
V: TRBV28; size: few; length: 13; D: TRBD1; J: TRBJ2-1; CDR3: CASSRTGVNEQFF; DNA: TGTGCCAGCAGTCGGACAGGGGTAAATGAGCAGTTCTTC
V: TRBV12-3/TRBV12-4; size: many; length: 13; D: TRBD1; J: TRBJ1-2; CDR3: CASREGQNYGYTF; DNA: TGTGCCAGCAGGGAGGGACAGAACTATGGCTACACCTTC
V: TRBV4-1; size: NA; length: 15; D: NA; J: TRBJ1-5; CDR3: CASSLHLNSNQPQHF; DNA: TGCGCCAGCAGCCTACACCTAAATAGCAATCAGCCCCAGCATTTT
V: TRBV6-2/TRBV6-3; size: NA; length: 12; D: NA; J: TRBJ1-1; CDR3: CASSRRGSEAFF; DNA: TGTGCCAGCAGTCGGAGAGGGAGTGAAGCTTTCTTT